This T cell receptor (beta chain) was recorded in a study of T cells in localized non-small cell lung cancer. Relative to its sample, this clone is large (0.1 to 1%). The target antigen is unknown. The ends were cut back, 6 bases at V and 1 base at J, with 12 bases in the middle. Per germline, CDR1 SGHNT and CDR2 YENEEA. This CDR3 spans 14 amino acids. This table comes from immunoSEQ multiplex PCR, and its TCRdb copy is limited to in-frame clones, with some not included. The sample lists around 1,500 clones, 26% occurring once. Neighboring lung without atypia was obtained no less than 2 cm from the tumor margin. Findings and limits, study-wide: Appearing in adjacent lung were a median roughly 60 of the top 100 tumor clones. Of the tissues analyzed, uninvolved adjacent lung showed maximal T cell clonality, greater than tumor.

The chain has TRBV11-3 and TRBJ1-1, with D possibly TRBD1 on 6 matching bases. The source material was normal lung tissue next to the tumor, sampled before any cancer treatment. The receptor was isolated from a male donor at least 60 years old with stage II lung adenocarcinoma. The CDR3 sequence: CASRPLDRNTEAFF. The CDR3 DNA reads TGTGCCAGCAGGCCTTTGGACAGGAACACTGAAGCTTTCTTT.